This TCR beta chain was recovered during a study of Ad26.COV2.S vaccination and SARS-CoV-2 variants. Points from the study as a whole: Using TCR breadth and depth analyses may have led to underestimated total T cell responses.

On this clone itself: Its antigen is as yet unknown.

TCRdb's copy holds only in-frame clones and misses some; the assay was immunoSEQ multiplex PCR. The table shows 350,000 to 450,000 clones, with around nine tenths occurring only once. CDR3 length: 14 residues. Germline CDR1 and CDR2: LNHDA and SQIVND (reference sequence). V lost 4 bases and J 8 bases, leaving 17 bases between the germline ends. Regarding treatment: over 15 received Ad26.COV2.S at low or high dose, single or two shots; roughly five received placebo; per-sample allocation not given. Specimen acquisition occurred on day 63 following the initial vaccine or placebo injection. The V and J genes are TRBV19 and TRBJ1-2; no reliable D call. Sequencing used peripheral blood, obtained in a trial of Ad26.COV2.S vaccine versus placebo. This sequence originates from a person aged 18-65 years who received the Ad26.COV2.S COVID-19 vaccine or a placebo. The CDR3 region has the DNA TGTGCCAGTAGTAACGGGCCCGAGCTTGGCGGCTACACCTTC. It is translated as CASSNGPELGGYTF.